This T cell receptor (beta chain) emerged from a study of cytomegalovirus exposure and HLA in healthy donors. Study-wide findings and caveats: It was 150 to 200 TCR beta chains that were listed as cytomegalovirus-associated.

Amplification used 60 Vbeta primers and 13 Jbeta primers. Only in-frame clones appear in the TCRdb table, and some are missing; sequencing was by immunoSEQ multiplex PCR. The data hold roughly 130,000 clones, with 79% observed a single time. About this clone itself: Antigen unknown.

V gave up 1 base and J gave up 7 bases, with 7 bases separating them. The CDR3 runs 12 residues. Per the germline V gene, CDR1 is LNHDA and CDR2 is SQIVND (reference sequence). V and J are TRBV19 and TRBJ1-2; D is uncertain. The receptor was derived from a man aged 18-30 years in good health and CMV-seronegative. The sample was PBMCs. DNA for the CDR3: TGTGCCAGTAGTATAGCACGGAGTGGCTACACCTTC. This sequence encodes CASSIARSGYTF.